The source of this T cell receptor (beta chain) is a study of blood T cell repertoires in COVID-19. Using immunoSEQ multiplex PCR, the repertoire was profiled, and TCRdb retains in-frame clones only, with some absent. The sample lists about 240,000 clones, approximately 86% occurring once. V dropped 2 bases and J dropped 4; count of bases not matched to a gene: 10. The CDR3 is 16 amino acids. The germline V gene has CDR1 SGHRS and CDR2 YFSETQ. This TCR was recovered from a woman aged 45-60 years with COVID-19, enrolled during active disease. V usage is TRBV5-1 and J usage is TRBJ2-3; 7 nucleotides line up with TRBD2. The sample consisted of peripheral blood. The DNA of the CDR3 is TGCGCCAGCAGCTTTGGGCCAGCGGGGTCCTCAGATACGCAGTATTTT. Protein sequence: CASSFGPAGSSDTQYF.